A single T cell receptor (beta chain) is shown here with its context. What it binds is not known. Tagging with unique molecular identifiers was a feature of the TCR beta cDNA libraries. Between roughly 1 and 10 million T cells gave rise to 500,000 to 600,000 cDNA molecules. TCRdb analysed the PCR reads with MiXCR anew, one entry per CDR3 protein. The sample has approximately 730,000 distinct CDR3 sequences, less than 35% seen once; the top ten hold 0.56%. This sample was included in a study of post-analysis software for immune sequencing data. Study-wide background: Courses of disease covered relapsing-remitting, secondary progressive and progressive-relapsing multiple sclerosis.

The CDR3 is 15 residues long. Germline-derived CDR1 and CDR2 are SGHRS and YFSETQ. V was pared by 0 bases and J by 2 bases, with 3 bases of the junction left unmatched. Study conclusions and caveats: A few TRBV segments occurring more often in patients than controls included TRBV5-6, TRBV5-1 and TRBV20-1. Normalized Chao1 diversity was significantly reduced in patients versus controls.

Specimen: blood. This TCR was sampled from a girl aged 10 to 17 with multiple sclerosis. The J gene is TRBJ2-7, the V gene TRBV5-1; TRBD2 agrees at 9 bases. CDR3 sequence (DNA): TGCGCCAGCAGCTTGGCACTAGCGGGTACCTACGAGCAGTACTTC. The encoded protein is CASSLALAGTYEQYF.